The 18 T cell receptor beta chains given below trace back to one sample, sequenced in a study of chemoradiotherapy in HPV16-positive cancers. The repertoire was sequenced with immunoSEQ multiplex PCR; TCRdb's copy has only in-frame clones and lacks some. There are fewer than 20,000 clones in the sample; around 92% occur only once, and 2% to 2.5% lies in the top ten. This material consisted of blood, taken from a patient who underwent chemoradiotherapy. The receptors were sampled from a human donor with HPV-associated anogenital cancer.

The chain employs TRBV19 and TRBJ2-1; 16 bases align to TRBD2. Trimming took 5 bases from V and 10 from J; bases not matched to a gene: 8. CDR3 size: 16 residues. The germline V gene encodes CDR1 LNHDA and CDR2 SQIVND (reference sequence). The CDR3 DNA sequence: TGTGCCAGTAGTCTTATAGGGACTAGCGGGAGGGGGGAGCAGTTCTTC. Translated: CASSLIGTSGRGEQFF.

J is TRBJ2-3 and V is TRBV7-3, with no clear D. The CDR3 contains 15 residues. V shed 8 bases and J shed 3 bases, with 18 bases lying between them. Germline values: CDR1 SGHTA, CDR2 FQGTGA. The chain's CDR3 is CASSVHGSWTDTQYF. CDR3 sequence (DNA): TGTGCCAGCTCGGTTCACGGGTCGTGGACAGATACGCAGTATTTT.

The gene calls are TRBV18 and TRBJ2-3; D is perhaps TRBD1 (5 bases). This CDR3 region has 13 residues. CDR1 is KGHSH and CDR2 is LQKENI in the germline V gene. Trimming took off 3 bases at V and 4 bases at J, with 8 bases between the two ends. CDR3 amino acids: CASSPPGPDTQYF. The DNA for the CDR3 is TGTGCCAGCTCACCCCCAGGGCCAGATACGCAGTATTTT.

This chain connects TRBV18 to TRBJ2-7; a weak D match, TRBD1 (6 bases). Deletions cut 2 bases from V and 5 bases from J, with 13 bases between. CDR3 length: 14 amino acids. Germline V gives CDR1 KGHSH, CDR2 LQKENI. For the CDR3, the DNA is TGTGCCAGCTCACCAGGGGGCCAGATCGACGAGCAGTACTTC. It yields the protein CASSPGGQIDEQYF.

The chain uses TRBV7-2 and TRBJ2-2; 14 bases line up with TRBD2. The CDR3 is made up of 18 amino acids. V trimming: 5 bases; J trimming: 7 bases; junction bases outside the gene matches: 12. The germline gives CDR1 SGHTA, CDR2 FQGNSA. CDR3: CASSPTGLAGGGHGELFF. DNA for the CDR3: TGTGCCAGCAGCCCAACCGGACTAGCGGGGGGAGGGCACGGGGAGCTGTTTTTT.

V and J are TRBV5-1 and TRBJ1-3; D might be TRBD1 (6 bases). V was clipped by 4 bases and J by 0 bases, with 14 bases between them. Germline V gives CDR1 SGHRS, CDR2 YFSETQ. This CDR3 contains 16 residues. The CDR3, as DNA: TGCGCCAGCAGCAACCCGACAGGTTCCTCTGGAAACACCATATATTTT. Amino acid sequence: CASSNPTGSSGNTIYF. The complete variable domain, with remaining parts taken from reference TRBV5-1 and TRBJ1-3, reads KAGVTQTPRYLIKTRGQQVTLSCSPISGHRSVSWYQQTPGQGLQFLFEYFSETQRNKGNFPGRFSGRQFSNSRSEMNVSTLELGDSALYLCASSNPTGSSGNTIYFGEGSWLTVV.

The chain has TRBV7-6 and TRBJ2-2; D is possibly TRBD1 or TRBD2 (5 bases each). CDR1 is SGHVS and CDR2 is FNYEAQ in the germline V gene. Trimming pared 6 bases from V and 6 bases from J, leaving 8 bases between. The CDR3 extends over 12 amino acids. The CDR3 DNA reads TGTGCCAGCAGGGGACGGGCCGGGGAGCTGTTTTTT. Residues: CASRGRAGELFF.

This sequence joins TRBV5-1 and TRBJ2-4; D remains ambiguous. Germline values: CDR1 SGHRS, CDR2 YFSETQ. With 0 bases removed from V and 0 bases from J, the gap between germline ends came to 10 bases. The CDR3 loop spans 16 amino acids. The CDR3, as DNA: TGCGCCAGCAGCTTGGGGTTACGACTAGCCAAAAACATTCAGTACTTC. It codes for CASSLGLRLAKNIQYF.

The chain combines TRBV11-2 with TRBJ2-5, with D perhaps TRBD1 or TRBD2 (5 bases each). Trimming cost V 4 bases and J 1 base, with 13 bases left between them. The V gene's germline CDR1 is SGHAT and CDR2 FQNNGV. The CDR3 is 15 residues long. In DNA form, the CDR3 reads TGTGCCAGCAGCTCGGGGCCATTCTCCCAAGAGACCCAGTACTTC. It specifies CASSSGPFSQETQYF.

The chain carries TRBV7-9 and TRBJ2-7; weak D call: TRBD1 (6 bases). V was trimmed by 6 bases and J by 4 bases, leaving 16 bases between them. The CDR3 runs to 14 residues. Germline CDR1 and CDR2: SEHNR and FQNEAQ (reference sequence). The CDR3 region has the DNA TGTGCCAGCAGTTCGTCAGGGGTCCCATACGAGCAGTACTTC. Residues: CASSSSGVPYEQYF.

CDR3: CASSSAPGNEQFF. In DNA form, the CDR3 reads TGTGCCAGCAGCTCAGCGCCCGGGAATGAGCAGTTCTTC. This chain uses TRBV9 with TRBJ2-1; D is unclear. From germline, CDR1 is SGDLS and CDR2 YYNGEE. Trimming left V 4 bases short and J 7 bases short, with 12 bases between. The CDR3 totals 13 residues. Combining the CDR3 with reference TRBV9 and TRBJ2-1 gives the whole variable domain DSGVTQTPKHLITATGQRVTLRCSPRSGDLSVYWYQQSLDQGLQFLIQYYNGEERAKGNILERFSAQQFPDLHSELNLSSLELGDSALYFCASSSAPGNEQFFGPGTRLTVL.

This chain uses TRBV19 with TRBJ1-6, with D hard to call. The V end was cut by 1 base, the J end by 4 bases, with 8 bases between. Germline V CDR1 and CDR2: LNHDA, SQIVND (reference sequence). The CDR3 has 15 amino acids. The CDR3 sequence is CASSIARGYNSPLHF. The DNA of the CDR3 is TGTGCCAGTAGTATAGCGCGCGGGTATAATTCACCCCTCCACTTT.

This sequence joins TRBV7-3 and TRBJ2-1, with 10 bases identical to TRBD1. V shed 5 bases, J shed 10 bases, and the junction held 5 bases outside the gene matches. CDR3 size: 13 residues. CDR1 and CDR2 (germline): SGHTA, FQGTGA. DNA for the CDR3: TGTGCCAGCAGCATGACAGGGGGCAACGAGCAGTTCTTC. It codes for CASSMTGGNEQFF.

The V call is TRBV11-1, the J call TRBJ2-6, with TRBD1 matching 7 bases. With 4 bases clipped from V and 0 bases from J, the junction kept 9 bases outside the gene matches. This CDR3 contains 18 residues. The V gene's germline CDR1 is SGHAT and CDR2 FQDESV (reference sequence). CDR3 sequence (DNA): TGTGCCAGCAGCTCACCGGGACAGACGATCTCTGGGGCCAACGTCCTGACTTTC. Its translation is CASSSPGQTISGANVLTF. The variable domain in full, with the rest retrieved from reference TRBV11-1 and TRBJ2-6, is EAEVAQSPRYKITEKSQAVAFWCDPISGHATLYWYRQILGQGPELLVQFQDESVVDDSQLPKDRFSAERLKGVDSTLKIQPAELGDSAMYLCASSSPGQTISGANVLTFGAGSRLTVL.

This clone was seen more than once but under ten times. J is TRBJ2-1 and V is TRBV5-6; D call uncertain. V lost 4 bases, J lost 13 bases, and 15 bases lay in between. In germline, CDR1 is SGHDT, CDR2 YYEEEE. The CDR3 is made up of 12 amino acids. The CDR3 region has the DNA TGTGCCAGCAGCCCCTGGGGAAGCACCCAGTTCTTC. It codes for CASSPWGSTQFF.

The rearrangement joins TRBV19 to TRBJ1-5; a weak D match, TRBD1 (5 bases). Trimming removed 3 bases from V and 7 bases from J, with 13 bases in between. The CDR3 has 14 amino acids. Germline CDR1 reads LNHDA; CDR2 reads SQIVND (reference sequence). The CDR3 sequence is CASSIQGGGQPQHF. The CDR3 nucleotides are TGTGCCAGTAGTATTCAGGGCGGTGGGCAGCCCCAGCATTTT.

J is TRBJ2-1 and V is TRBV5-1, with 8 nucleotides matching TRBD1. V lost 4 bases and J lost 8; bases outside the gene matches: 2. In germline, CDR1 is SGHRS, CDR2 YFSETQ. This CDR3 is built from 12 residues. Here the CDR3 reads CASSPTGDEQFF. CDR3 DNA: TGCGCCAGCAGCCCGACAGGGGATGAGCAGTTCTTC.

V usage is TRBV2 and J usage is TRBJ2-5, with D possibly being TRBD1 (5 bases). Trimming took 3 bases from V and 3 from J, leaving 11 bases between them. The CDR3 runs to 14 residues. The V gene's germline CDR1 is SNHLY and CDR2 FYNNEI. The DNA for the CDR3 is TGTGCCAGCAGTGAGGCTCTCAGGGAAGAGACCCAGTACTTC. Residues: CASSEALREETQYF.